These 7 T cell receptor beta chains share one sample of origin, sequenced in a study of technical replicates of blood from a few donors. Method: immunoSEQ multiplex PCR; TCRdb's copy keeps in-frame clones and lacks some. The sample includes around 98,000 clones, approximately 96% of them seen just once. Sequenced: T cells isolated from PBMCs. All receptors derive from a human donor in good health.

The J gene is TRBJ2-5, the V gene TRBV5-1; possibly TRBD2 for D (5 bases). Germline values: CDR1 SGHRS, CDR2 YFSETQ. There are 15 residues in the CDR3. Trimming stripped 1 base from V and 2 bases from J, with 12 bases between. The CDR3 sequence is CASSLPAATQETQYF. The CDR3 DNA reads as TGCGCCAGCAGCTTGCCAGCGGCCACTCAAGAGACCCAGTACTTC.

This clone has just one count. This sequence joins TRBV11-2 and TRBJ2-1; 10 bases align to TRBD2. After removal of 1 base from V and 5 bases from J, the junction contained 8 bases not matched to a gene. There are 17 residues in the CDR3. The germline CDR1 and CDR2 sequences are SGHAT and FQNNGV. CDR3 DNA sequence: TGTGCCAGCAGCTTAGGGTATCGACTAGCGGGTAACAATGAGCAGTTCTTC. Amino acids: CASSLGYRLAGNNEQFF.

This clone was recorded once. CDR3 residues: CASSLVERGGDTQYF. Written as DNA, the CDR3 is TGTGCCAGCAGCTTAGTCGAGCGGGGGGGTGATACGCAGTATTTT. The rearrangement links TRBV11-3 to TRBJ2-3, with 10 bases aligning to TRBD2. Germline V gives CDR1 SGHNT, CDR2 YENEEA. Trimming took 1 base from V and 6 from J; bases not matched to a gene: 4. The CDR3 runs to 15 residues.

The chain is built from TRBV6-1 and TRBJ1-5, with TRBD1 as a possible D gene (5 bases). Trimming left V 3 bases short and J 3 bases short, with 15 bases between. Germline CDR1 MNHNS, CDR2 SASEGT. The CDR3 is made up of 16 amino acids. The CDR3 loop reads CASSDQQVHHNQPQHF. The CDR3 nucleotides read TGTGCCAGCAGTGATCAACAGGTTCACCACAATCAGCCCCAGCATTTT.

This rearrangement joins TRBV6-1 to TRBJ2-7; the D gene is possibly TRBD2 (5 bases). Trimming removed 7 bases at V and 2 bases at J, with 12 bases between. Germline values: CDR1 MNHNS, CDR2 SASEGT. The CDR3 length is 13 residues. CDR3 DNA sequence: TGTGCCAGCATCTCGGGGAGCCCCTACGAGCAGTACTTC. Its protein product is CASISGSPYEQYF.

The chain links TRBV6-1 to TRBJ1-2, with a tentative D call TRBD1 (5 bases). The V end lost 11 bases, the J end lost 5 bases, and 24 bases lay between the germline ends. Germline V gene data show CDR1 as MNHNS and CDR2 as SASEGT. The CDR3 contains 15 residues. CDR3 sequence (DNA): TGTGCCGGTTACACCCCGGGACTAAAGGGATATGGCTACACCTTC. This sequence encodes CAGYTPGLKGYGYTF.

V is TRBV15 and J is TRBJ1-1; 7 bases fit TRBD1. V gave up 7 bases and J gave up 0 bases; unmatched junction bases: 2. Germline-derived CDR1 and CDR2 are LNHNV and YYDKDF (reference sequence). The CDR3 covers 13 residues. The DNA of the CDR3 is TGTGCCACCAAAACAGGGGTGAACACTGAAGCTTTCTTT. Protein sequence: CATKTGVNTEAFF.